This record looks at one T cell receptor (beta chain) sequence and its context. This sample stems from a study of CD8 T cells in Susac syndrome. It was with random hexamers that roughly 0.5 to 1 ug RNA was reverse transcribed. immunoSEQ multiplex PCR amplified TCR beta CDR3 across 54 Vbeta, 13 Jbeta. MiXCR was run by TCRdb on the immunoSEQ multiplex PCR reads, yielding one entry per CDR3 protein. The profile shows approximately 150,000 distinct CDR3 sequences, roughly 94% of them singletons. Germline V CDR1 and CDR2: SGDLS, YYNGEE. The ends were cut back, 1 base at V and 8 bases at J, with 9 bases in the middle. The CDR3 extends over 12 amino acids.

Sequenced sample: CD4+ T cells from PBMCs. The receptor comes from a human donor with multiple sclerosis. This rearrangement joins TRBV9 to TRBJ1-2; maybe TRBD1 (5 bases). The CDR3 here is CASSVQGGGYTF. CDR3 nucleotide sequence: TGTGCCAGCAGCGTACAGGGAGGCGGCTACACCTTC.